The subject of this entry is one TCR beta chain. The antigen is undetermined. The sample belongs to a study of cytomegalovirus exposure and HLA in healthy donors. Overall study findings and caveats: Later analysis suggested most CMV-associated TCR beta chains were HLA-restricted.

CDR3 length: 16 amino acids. CDR1 and CDR2 from the germline V gene are SGDLS and YYNGEE. The J segment lost 3 bases and the V segment lost 4 bases, leaving 6 bases of the junction unmatched. The PCR made use of 60 Vbeta and 13 Jbeta primers. Sequencing was performed with immunoSEQ multiplex PCR; in TCRdb, only in-frame clones are kept and a portion is missing. With almost 45,000 clones in the sample, the ten largest clones hold more than 8%. Specimen: PBMCs. The source of this sequence is a male donor in good health and CMV-seronegative. The rearrangement joins TRBV9 to TRBJ2-2, with TRBD2 identical over 10 bases. The DNA of the CDR3 is TGTGCCAGCAGCTCCCTAGCGGGAGTCGACACCGGGGAGCTGTTTTTT. Protein: CASSSLAGVDTGELFF.